The 24 T cell receptor beta chains in this list originate from one sample, sequenced in a study of T-cell reconstitution after alpha-beta-depleted transplantation in children (dated by TCRdb to the mid-2010s). Library method: PCR. Sequencer: Illumina HiSeq 2500. To normalize quantification of the TCRbeta repertoire, the TCR libraries were built with molecular barcoding that relied on unique molecular identifiers. The public reads were reprocessed in TCRdb via fastp at Q25 and MiXCR, keeping in-frame beta chains. Rows matching on CDR3 protein sequence are summarized as one entry with the most common DNA and genes. For this sample the table gives about 610,000 distinct CDR3 sequences, of which about a quarter were detected only once. The top ten clonotypes cover around 36% of the sample. Interpreted using the paper, the treatment or condition label stands for: allogeneic hematopoietic cell transplantation with graft depleted of TCRalphabeta T cells and CD19 B cells.

Material: PBMCs, obtained before TCRalphabeta/CD19-depleted stem cell transplant. Receptors originate from a boy under two years old with Wiskott-Aldrich syndrome, due to receive a stem cell transplant.

This clonotype was counted between two and nine times. The chain couples TRBV9 to TRBJ2-1; D not certain. Germline-derived CDR1 and CDR2 are SGDLS and YYNGEE. Trimming removed 0 bases from V and 2 bases from J, with 12 bases in between. The CDR3 is 16 amino acids. The CDR3, as DNA: TGTGCCAGCAGCGTAGTGGGCACAGAACCCTACAATGAGCAGTTCTTC. Its translation is CASSVVGTEPYNEQFF.

A few counts support this clonotype. The J gene is TRBJ2-7, the V gene TRBV10-2; D is possibly TRBD1 or TRBD2 (5 bases each). V lost 7 bases to trimming and J lost 3 bases, with 19 bases between them. The CDR3 sequence is 15 residues long. CDR1 and CDR2 (germline): WSHSY, SAAADI. The CDR3 DNA reads as TGCGCCAGCACCCTGAGGGGAAAAGGCAGCTACGAGCAGTACTTC. This translates into CASTLRGKGSYEQYF.

This chain joins TRBV5-1 and TRBJ2-5; TRBD2 agrees at 10 bases. Germline lookup yields CDR1 SGHRS and CDR2 YFSETQ. CDR3 length: 16 residues. With V trimmed by 4 bases and J by 2 bases, 8 bases remained unmatched. In nucleotides, the CDR3 is TGCGCCAGCAGCCTGTCGACTAGCGGGTATCAAGAGACCCAGTACTTC. The encoded protein is CASSLSTSGYQETQYF. Looking up the rest from reference TRBV5-1 and TRBJ2-5 gives the full variable domain: KAGVTQTPRYLIKTRGQQVTLSCSPISGHRSVSWYQQTPGQGLQFLFEYFSETQRNKGNFPGRFSGRQFSNSRSEMNVSTLELGDSALYLCASSLSTSGYQETQYFGPGTRLLVL.

This chain links TRBV24-1 with TRBJ2-1; 7 nucleotides agree with TRBD2. The ends lost 3 bases at V and 4 bases at J; junction bases unmatched: 5. This CDR3 is 15 amino acids long. The germline V gene has CDR1 KGHDR and CDR2 SFDVKD. CDR3 amino acids: CATSDPGLRYNEQFF. DNA for the CDR3: TGTGCCACCAGTGATCCGGGACTACGTTACAATGAGCAGTTCTTC.

The chain has TRBV20-1 and TRBJ2-7; TRBD2 agrees at 9 bases. V was pared by 8 bases and J by 0 bases, with 8 bases of the junction left unmatched. The CDR3 length is 14 residues. CDR1 DFQATT and CDR2 SNEGSKA come from the germline V gene (reference sequence). This chain's CDR3 is CSPCSGSSSYEQYF. The CDR3 nucleotides read TGCAGTCCCTGTAGCGGGAGTTCCTCCTACGAGCAGTACTTC.

The chain is built from TRBV5-1 and TRBJ2-2; 16 bases align to TRBD2. The germline V gene encodes CDR1 SGHRS and CDR2 YFSETQ. With 3 bases clipped from V and 0 bases from J, the junction kept 2 bases outside the gene matches. There are 18 residues in the CDR3. The CDR3 DNA follows: TGCGCCAGCAGCTCGGGACTAGCGGGAGGGCCGAACACCGGGGAGCTGTTTTTT. Encoded protein: CASSSGLAGGPNTGELFF.

The chain carries TRBV29-1 and TRBJ1-1; no clear D gene. The CDR3 is made up of 12 amino acids. V was cut by 7 bases and J by 7 bases, with 16 bases left in between. Germline CDR1 is SQVTM and CDR2 is ANQGSEA. In nucleotides, the CDR3 is TGCAGCGCCTCCGAGAGGCTTTTTGAAGCTTTCTTT. This translates into CSASERLFEAFF.

The V and J genes are TRBV20-1 and TRBJ2-7; TRBD2 matches 7 bases. CDR3 length: 15 amino acids. The junction had 12 bases not matched to a gene; V was cut back by 6 bases and J by 1 base. CDR1 and CDR2 from the germline V gene are DFQATT and SNEGSKA (reference sequence). CDR3: CSAPLGTGGSYEQYF. In DNA, the CDR3 is TGCAGTGCCCCCCTAGGAACGGGAGGATCCTACGAGCAGTACTTC.

V is TRBV5-1 and J is TRBJ1-1, with 10 positions matching TRBD1. This CDR3 comprises 15 residues. Losses at the gene ends were 2 bases for V and 11 bases for J; bases not matched to a gene: 12. CDR1 and CDR2 from the germline V gene are SGHRS and YFSETQ. The CDR3 DNA reads TGCGCCAGCAGCTTAACCGGGACAGGGGAAGGTGGGGCTTTCTTT. This translates into CASSLTGTGEGGAFF.

This clonotype has more than one count but fewer than ten. The chain combines TRBV7-6 with TRBJ2-7; TRBD2 matches 8 bases. J lost 3 bases, V lost 5 bases, and 9 bases had no gene match. Germline assignment: CDR1 SGHVS and CDR2 FNYEAQ. This CDR3 contains 15 residues. CDR3 coding DNA: TGTGCCAGCAGCCGACAAGCGGGAGATGTCTACGAGCAGTACTTC. This gives the protein CASSRQAGDVYEQYF. The whole variable domain, filled in from reference TRBV7-6 and TRBJ2-7, reads GAGVSQSPRYKVTKRGQDVALRCDPISGHVSLYWYRQALGQGPEFLTYFNYEAQQDKSGLPNDRFSAERPEGSISTLTIQRTEQRDSAMYRCASSRQAGDVYEQYFGPGTRLTVT.

This rearrangement joins TRBV3-1 to TRBJ2-3, with 10 bases lining up with TRBD2. Per the germline V gene, CDR1 is LGHDT and CDR2 is YNNKEL (reference sequence). The CDR3 runs 14 residues. V lost 8 bases, J lost 3 bases, and 5 bases stayed unmatched. The CDR3 DNA sequence: TGTGCCAGCGGTAGCGGGAGGAGTACAGATACGCAGTATTTT. Protein sequence: CASGSGRSTDTQYF.

The chain links TRBV7-3 to TRBJ2-7; TRBD2 might be the D (5 bases). This CDR3 contains 13 residues. Germline lookup yields CDR1 SGHTA and CDR2 FQGTGA. Trimming took off 2 bases at V and 6 bases at J, with 11 bases between the two ends. This CDR3 is CASSLELVSEQYF. The CDR3 DNA reads as TGTGCCAGCAGCTTAGAACTAGTCTCCGAGCAGTACTTC.

The chain combines TRBV6-5 with TRBJ2-5; 8 nucleotides line up with TRBD2. The CDR3 has 15 amino acids. The germline gives CDR1 MNHEY, CDR2 SVGAGI. After removal of 0 bases from V and 5 bases from J, the junction contained 5 bases not matched to a gene. This chain's CDR3 is CASSYSNSGGETQYF. The DNA for the CDR3 is TGTGCCAGCAGTTACTCGAATTCGGGGGGGGAGACCCAGTACTTC.

This rearrangement joins TRBV27 to TRBJ2-3, with TRBD1 matching 8 bases. Germline V lookup: CDR1 MNHEY, CDR2 SMNVEV (reference sequence). CDR3 length: 15 amino acids. Trimming removed 6 bases from V and 4 bases from J; junction bases left unmatched: 9. Here the CDR3 DNA reads TGTGCCAGCAGCTCCCCGAAACAGGGGGCAGATACGCAGTATTTT. Protein sequence: CASSSPKQGADTQYF.

This clonotype has just a few counts. The V gene is TRBV20-1, the J gene TRBJ2-7; 13 bases agree with TRBD2. CDR3 length equals 14 residues. V lost 5 bases, J lost 2 bases, and 3 bases stayed unmatched. The germline V gene encodes CDR1 DFQATT and CDR2 SNEGSKA (reference sequence). The CDR3 DNA follows: TGCAGTGCTGAACTAGCGGGAGGGCCCTACGAGCAGTACTTC. Residues: CSAELAGGPYEQYF.

The genes are TRBV21-1 and TRBJ2-7; TRBD2, the table's D call, was not compared with the DNA. TRBV21-1 is shown as a pseudogene. This CDR3 spans 19 amino acids. CDR3 loop: CASSKGTSGTVGFAYEQYF. CDR3 nucleotide sequence: TGTGCCAGCAGCAAAGGAACTAGCGGGACAGTTGGATTCGCCTACGAGCAGTACTTC.

The chain has TRBV20-1 and TRBJ2-7; 8 nucleotides line up with TRBD2. The CDR3 is 13 amino acids. CDR1 is DFQATT, CDR2 SNEGSKA, per germline (reference sequence). V lost 5 bases, J lost 4 bases, and 7 bases stayed unmatched. For the CDR3, the DNA is TGCAGTGCTGCTCGGGGGGGCAATTACGAGCAGTACTTC. It yields the protein CSAARGGNYEQYF.

This clonotype was seen a handful of times. The chain uses TRBV6-1 and TRBJ1-1; 8 bases align to TRBD1. CDR1 and CDR2 from the germline V gene are MNHNS and SASEGT. The CDR3 has 15 amino acids. V trimming: 5 bases; J trimming: 4 bases; junction bases outside the gene matches: 9. The CDR3 protein is CASSRDRGSGTEAFF. CDR3 DNA sequence: TGTGCCAGCAGTCGAGACAGGGGCTCGGGCACTGAAGCTTTCTTT.

V is TRBV20-1 and J is TRBJ2-4; 7 bases fit TRBD1. The V gene's germline CDR1 is DFQATT and CDR2 SNEGSKA (reference sequence). The CDR3 runs 13 residues. The J segment lost 6 bases and the V segment lost 5 bases, leaving 7 bases of the junction unmatched. Written as DNA, the CDR3 is TGCAGTGCTCCGACAGGGTTTAGAAACATTCAGTACTTC. Amino acids: CSAPTGFRNIQYF.

This chain links TRBV7-9 with TRBJ1-3; no clear D gene. This CDR3 comprises 13 residues. V shed 4 bases and J shed 4 bases, with 8 bases lying between them. The germline V gene has CDR1 SEHNR and CDR2 FQNEAQ (reference sequence). This chain's CDR3 is CASSWGAGNTIYF. The CDR3 DNA reads TGTGCCAGCAGCTGGGGAGCAGGAAACACCATATATTTT. Supplemented by reference TRBV7-9 and TRBJ1-3, the full variable domain reads DTGVSQNPRHKITKRGQNVTFRCDPISEHNRLYWYRQTLGQGPEFLTYFQNEAQLEKSRLLSDRFSAERPKGSFSTLEIQRTEQGDSAMYLCASSWGAGNTIYFGEGSWLTVV.

The chain couples TRBV4-1 to TRBJ2-6; D is undetermined. The germline gives CDR1 MGHRA, CDR2 YSYEKL. The CDR3 sequence is 16 residues long. V was trimmed by 0 bases and J by 2 bases, leaving 8 bases between them. The CDR3 here is CASSQDTPPGANVLTF. The CDR3 bases are TGCGCCAGCAGCCAAGATACCCCACCTGGGGCCAACGTCCTGACTTTC.

This clonotype was picked up a small number of times. This chain connects TRBV4-1 to TRBJ1-1; possibly TRBD1 for D (5 bases). V dropped 4 bases and J dropped 2 bases, with 14 bases sitting between them. The germline V gene has CDR1 MGHRA and CDR2 YSYEKL. The CDR3 has 15 amino acids. The CDR3 DNA reads as TGCGCCAGCAGCCCTTACGGGGGTCAAAACACTGAAGCTTTCTTT. Protein product: CASSPYGGQNTEAFF.

This chain connects TRBV3-1 to TRBJ2-2; D is ambiguous. Germline CDR1 reads LGHDT; CDR2 reads YNNKEL (reference sequence). This CDR3 spans 14 amino acids. V shed 5 bases and J shed 6 bases, with 13 bases lying between them. CDR3 nucleotides: TGTGCCAGCAGCTCTAACGCGAGGTCCGGGGAGCTGTTTTTT. It encodes CASSSNARSGELFF.

This rearrangement joins TRBV10-3 to TRBJ2-1; 9 nucleotides match TRBD2. The V gene end was trimmed by 6 bases and the J gene end by 9 bases; junction bases not matched to a gene: 6. The CDR3 loop spans 13 amino acids. Per the germline V gene, CDR1 is ENHRY and CDR2 is SYGVKD. The CDR3: CAIRTSGIGEQFF. The CDR3 region has the DNA TGTGCCATCAGGACTAGCGGTATAGGTGAGCAGTTCTTC.